This T cell receptor beta chain was sequenced during a study of T cell repertoires in cytomegalovirus infection. J gave up 5 bases and V 4 bases, and 15 bases lay outside the gene matches. The CDR3 extends over 17 amino acids. Germline V CDR1 and CDR2: KGHSH, LQKENI. As to this clonotype: No antigen is known for it.

TCRdb re-derived calls from the reads in MiXCR, one entry per CDR3 protein. In the table there are some 560,000 distinct CDR3 sequences, roughly 43% of which are singletons. The TCR comes from a human donor in good health (CMV status not recorded). Some clones in this sample may be carry-over from other donors' samples. Sequencing used cultured PBMCs, obtained from culture after CMV antigen stimulation. This chain connects TRBV18 to TRBJ2-7; 9 bases are a match to TRBD2. The CDR3 nucleotides are TGTGCCAGCTCACAACTCGGCGGGACTAGCTTGAGAGACGAGCAGTACTTC. Its translation is CASSQLGGTSLRDEQYF.